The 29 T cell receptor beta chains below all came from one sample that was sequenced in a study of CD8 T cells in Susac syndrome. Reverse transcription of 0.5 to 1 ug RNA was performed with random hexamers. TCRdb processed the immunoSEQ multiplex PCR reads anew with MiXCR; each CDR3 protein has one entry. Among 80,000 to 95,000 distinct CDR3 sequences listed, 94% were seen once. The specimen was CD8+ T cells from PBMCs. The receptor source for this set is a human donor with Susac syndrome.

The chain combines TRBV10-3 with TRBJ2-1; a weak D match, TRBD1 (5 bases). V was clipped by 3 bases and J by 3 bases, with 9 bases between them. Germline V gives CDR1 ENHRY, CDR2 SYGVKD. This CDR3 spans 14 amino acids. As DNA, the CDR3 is TGTGCCATCAGTGAAGAAAGGGGCTACAATGAGCAGTTCTTC. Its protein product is CAISEERGYNEQFF.

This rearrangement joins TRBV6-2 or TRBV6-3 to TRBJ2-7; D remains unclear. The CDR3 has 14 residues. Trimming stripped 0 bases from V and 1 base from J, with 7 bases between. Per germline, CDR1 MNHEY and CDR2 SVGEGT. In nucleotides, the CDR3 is TGTGCCAGCAGTTACTCGTTGGTTTCCTACGAGCAGTACTTC. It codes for CASSYSLVSYEQYF.

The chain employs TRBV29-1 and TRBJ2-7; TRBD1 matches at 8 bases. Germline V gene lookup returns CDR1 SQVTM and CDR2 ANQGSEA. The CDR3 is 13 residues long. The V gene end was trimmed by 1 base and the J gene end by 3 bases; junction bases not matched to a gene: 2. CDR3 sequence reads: CSVEVGTGYEQYF. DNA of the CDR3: TGCAGCGTTGAAGTCGGGACAGGCTACGAGCAGTACTTC.

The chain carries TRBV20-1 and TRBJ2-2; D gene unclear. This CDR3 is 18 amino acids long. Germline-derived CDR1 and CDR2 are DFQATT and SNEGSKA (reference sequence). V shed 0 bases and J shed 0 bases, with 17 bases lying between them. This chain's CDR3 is CSARDLASAISNTGELFF. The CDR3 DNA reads TGCAGTGCTAGAGATCTCGCCAGTGCTATTTCGAACACCGGGGAGCTGTTTTTT.

The CDR3 nucleotides read TGCGCCAGCAGCTTGGGCTTGCGTCTCCCAGGGGGTTATCGAGAGACCCAGTACTTC. The encoded protein is CASSLGLRLPGGYRETQYF. The chain employs TRBV5-1 and TRBJ2-5, with TRBD1 matching over 7 bases. The CDR3 is made up of 19 amino acids. Germline V gene lookup returns CDR1 SGHRS and CDR2 YFSETQ. The junction had 18 bases not matched to a gene; V was cut back by 0 bases and J by 4 bases. Full variable domain (missing parts from reference TRBV5-1 and TRBJ2-5): KAGVTQTPRYLIKTRGQQVTLSCSPISGHRSVSWYQQTPGQGLQFLFEYFSETQRNKGNFPGRFSGRQFSNSRSEMNVSTLELGDSALYLCASSLGLRLPGGYRETQYFGPGTRLLVL.

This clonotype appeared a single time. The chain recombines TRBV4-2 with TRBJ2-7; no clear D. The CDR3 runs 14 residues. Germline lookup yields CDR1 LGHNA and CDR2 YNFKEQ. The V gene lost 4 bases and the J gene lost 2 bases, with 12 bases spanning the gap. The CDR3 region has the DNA TGTGCCAGCAGCCCGAACAACGGAGCCTACGAGCAGTACTTC. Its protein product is CASSPNNGAYEQYF.

CDR3 nucleotides: TGTGCCAGCAGTGAACCTACGCAGCAAGAGACCCAGTACTTC. This translates into CASSEPTQQETQYF. V usage is TRBV25-1 and J usage is TRBJ2-5; D not certain. The ends were cut back, 2 bases at V and 2 bases at J, with 9 bases in the middle. Per germline, CDR1 MGHDK and CDR2 SYGVNS. The CDR3 length is 14 residues.

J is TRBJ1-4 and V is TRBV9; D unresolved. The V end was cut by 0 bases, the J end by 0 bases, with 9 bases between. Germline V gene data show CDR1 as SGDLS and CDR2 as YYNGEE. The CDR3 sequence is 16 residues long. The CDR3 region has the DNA TGTGCCAGCAGCGTAGGGCAGCAGACAACTAATGAAAAACTGTTTTTT. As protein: CASSVGQQTTNEKLFF.

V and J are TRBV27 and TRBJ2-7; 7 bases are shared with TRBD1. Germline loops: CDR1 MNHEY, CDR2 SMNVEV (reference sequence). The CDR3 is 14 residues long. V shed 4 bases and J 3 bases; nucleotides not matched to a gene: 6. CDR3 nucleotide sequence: TGTGCCAGCAGTTCCAGGGACAGAAGCTACGAGCAGTACTTC. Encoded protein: CASSSRDRSYEQYF.

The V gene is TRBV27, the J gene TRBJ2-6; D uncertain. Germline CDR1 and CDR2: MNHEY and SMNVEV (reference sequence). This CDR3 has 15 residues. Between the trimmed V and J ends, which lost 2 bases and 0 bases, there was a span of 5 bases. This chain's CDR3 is CASSLVSSGANVLTF. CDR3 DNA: TGTGCCAGCAGTTTAGTGAGCTCTGGGGCCAACGTCCTGACTTTC.

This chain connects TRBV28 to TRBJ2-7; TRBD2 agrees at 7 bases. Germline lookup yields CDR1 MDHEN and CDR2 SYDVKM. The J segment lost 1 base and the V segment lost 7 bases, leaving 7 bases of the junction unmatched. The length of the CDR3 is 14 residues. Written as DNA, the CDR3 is TGTGCCAGCAATCGGCTAGCGGCATCCTACGAGCAGTACTTC. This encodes CASNRLAASYEQYF. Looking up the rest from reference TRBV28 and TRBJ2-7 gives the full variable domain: DVKVTQSSRYLVKRTGEKVFLECVQDMDHENMFWYRQDPGLGLRLIYFSYDVKMKEKGDIPEGYSVSREKKERFSLILESASTNQTSMYLCASNRLAASYEQYFGPGTRLTVT.

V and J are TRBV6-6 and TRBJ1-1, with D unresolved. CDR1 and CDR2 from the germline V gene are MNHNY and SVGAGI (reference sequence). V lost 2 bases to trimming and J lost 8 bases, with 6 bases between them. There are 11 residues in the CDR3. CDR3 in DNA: TGTGCCAGCAGTTACATGGGGGAAGCTTTCTTT. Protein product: CASSYMGEAFF.

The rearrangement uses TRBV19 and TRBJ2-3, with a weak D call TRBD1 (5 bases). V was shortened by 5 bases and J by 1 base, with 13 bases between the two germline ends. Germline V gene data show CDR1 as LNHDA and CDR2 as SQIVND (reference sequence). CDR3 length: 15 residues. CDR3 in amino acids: CASSARTRGTDTQYF. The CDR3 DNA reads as TGTGCCAGTAGTGCCCGAACCAGGGGCACAGATACGCAGTATTTT.

CDR3 sequence reads: CASGTGSSYEQYF. The CDR3 DNA sequence: TGCGCCAGTGGGACAGGGAGCTCCTACGAGCAGTACTTC. J is TRBJ2-7 and V is TRBV10-2; 9 bases are shared with TRBD1. Germline V gene lookup returns CDR1 WSHSY and CDR2 SAAADI. The CDR3 has 13 amino acids. The ends lost 9 bases at V and 0 bases at J; junction bases unmatched: 3.

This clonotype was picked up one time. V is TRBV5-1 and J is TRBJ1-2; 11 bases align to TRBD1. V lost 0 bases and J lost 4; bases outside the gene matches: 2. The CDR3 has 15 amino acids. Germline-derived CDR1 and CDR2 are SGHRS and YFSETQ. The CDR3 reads CASSLAGQGAYGYTF. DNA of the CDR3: TGCGCCAGCAGCTTGGCCGGACAGGGGGCCTATGGCTACACCTTC. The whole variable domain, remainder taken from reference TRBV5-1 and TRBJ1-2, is KAGVTQTPRYLIKTRGQQVTLSCSPISGHRSVSWYQQTPGQGLQFLFEYFSETQRNKGNFPGRFSGRQFSNSRSEMNVSTLELGDSALYLCASSLAGQGAYGYTFGSGTRLTVV.

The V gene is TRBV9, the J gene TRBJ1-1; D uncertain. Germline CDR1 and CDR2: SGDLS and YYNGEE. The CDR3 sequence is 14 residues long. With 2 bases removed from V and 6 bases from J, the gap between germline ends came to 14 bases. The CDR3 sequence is CASSVGSREPEAFF. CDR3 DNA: TGTGCCAGCAGCGTGGGCTCCCGTGAACCTGAAGCTTTCTTT.

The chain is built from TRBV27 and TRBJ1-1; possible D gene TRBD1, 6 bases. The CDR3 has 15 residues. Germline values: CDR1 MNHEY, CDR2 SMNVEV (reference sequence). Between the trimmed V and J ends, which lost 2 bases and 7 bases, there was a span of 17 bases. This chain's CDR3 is CASSLRGGGGDEAFF. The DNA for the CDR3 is TGTGCCAGCAGTTTAAGGGGAGGGGGAGGGGATGAAGCTTTCTTT.

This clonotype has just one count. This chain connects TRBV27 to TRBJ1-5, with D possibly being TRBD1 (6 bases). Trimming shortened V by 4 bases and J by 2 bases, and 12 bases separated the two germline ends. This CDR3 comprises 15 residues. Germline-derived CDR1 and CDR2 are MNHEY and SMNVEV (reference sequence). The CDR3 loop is CASSSTGSGNQPQHF. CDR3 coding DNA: TGTGCCAGCAGTTCTACAGGGAGTGGCAATCAGCCCCAGCATTTT.

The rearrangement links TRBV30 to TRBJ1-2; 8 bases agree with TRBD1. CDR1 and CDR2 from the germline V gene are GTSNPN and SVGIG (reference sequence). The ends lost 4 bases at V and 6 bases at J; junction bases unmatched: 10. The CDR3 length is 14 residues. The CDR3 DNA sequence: TGTGCCTGGAAAGCGGACAGGGAAGAGGATGGCTACACCTTC. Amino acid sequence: CAWKADREEDGYTF.

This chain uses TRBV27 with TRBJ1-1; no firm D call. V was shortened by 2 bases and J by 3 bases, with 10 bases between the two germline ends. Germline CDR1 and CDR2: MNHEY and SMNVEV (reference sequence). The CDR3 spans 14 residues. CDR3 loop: CASSLVSGYTEAFF. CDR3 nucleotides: TGTGCCAGCAGTTTAGTCAGCGGATACACTGAAGCTTTCTTT.

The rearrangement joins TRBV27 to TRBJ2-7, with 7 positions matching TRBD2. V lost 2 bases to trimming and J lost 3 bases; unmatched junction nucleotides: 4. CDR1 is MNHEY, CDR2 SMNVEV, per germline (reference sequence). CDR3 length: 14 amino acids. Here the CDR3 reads CASSLKRGDYEQYF. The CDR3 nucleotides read TGTGCCAGCAGTTTAAAGCGGGGTGACTACGAGCAGTACTTC.

CDR3 sequence: CASYRPGAKVQGYTF. CDR3 sequence (DNA): TGTGCCAGCTACCGCCCAGGGGCGAAGGTGCAAGGCTACACCTTC. The chain combines TRBV6-6 with TRBJ1-2, with D maybe TRBD1 (6 bases). Trimming shortened V by 8 bases and J by 8 bases, and 24 bases separated the two germline ends. Germline V gene sequence: CDR1 MNHNY, CDR2 SVGAGI (reference sequence). CDR3 size: 15 residues.

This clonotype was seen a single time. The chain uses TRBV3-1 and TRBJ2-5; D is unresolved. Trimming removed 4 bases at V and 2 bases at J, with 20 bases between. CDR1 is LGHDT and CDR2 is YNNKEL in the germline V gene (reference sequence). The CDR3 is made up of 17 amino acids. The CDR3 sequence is CASSPVLGSVGQETQYF. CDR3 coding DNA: TGTGCCAGCAGCCCGGTCTTGGGGTCCGTGGGGCAAGAGACCCAGTACTTC.

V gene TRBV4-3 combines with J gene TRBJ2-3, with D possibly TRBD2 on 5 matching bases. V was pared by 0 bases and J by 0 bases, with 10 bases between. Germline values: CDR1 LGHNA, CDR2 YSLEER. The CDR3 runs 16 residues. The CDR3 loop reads CASSQEYGISTDTQYF. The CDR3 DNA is TGCGCCAGCAGCCAAGAGTACGGGATCAGCACAGATACGCAGTATTTT.

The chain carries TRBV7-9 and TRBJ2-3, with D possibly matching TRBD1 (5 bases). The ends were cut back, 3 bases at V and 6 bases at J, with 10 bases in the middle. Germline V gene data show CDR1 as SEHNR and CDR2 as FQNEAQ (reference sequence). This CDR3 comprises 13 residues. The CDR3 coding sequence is TGTGCCAGCAGCTTGGCCCCAGGGGATACGCAGTATTTT. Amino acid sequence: CASSLAPGDTQYF.

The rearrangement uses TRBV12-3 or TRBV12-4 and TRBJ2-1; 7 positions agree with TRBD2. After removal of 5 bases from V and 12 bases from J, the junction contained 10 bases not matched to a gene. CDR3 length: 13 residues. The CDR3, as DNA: TGTGCCAGCAGTCCCGGGGGGTCGTCGGGGCAGTTCTTC. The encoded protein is CASSPGGSSGQFF.

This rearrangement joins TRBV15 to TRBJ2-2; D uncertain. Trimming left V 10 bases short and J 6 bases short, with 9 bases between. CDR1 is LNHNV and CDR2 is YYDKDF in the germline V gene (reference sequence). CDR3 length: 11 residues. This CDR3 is CAIRSAGELFF. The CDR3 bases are TGTGCCATTCGCTCGGCCGGGGAGCTGTTTTTT.

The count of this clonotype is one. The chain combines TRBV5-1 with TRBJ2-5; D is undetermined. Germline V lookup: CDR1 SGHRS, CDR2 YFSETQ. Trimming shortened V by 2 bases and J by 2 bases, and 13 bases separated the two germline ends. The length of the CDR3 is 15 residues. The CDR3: CASSFDRPEQETQYF. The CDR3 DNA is TGCGCCAGCAGCTTTGATCGGCCGGAACAAGAGACCCAGTACTTC.

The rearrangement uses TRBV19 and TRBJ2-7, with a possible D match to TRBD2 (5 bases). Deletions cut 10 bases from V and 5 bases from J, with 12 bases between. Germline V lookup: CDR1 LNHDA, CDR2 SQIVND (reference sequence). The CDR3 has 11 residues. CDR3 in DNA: TGTGCCACGGACTCAGAGGACGAGCAGTACTTC. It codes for CATDSEDEQYF.